A single sample gave rise to the 14 T cell receptor beta chains below, sequenced in a study of blood T cell repertoires in COVID-19. Profiled with immunoSEQ multiplex PCR; TCRdb holds only in-frame clones, not every one. The sample has roughly 230,000 clones; more than 70% are singletons. Sequenced material: peripheral blood. These receptors were taken from a man in his forties or fifties with active or convalescent COVID-19.

The CDR3, as DNA: TGTGCCAGCAGCCGTACAGGAACTGAAGCTTTCTTT. This encodes CASSRTGTEAFF. The chain links TRBV7-9 to TRBJ1-1, with TRBD1 as a possible D gene (5 bases). Looked up from germline, CDR1 is SEHNR and CDR2 is FQNEAQ (reference sequence). V was shortened by 5 bases and J by 5 bases, with 9 bases between the two germline ends. The CDR3 extends over 12 amino acids.

The rearrangement links TRBV5-1 to TRBJ2-7, with D possibly TRBD1 on 5 matching bases. The V gene lost 6 bases and the J gene lost 2 bases, with 15 bases spanning the gap. From germline, CDR1 is SGHRS and CDR2 YFSETQ. The CDR3 totals 14 residues. CDR3 sequence: CASTTDSTAYEQYF. As DNA, the CDR3 is TGCGCCAGCACCACAGACAGTACAGCCTACGAGCAGTACTTC.

This clone was found once. This chain joins TRBV6-4 and TRBJ2-3; 7 bases are shared with TRBD1. This CDR3 is built from 16 residues. Germline assignment: CDR1 MRHNA and CDR2 SNTAGT. V was clipped by 6 bases and J by 0 bases; unmatched bases: 9. The CDR3 DNA is TGTGCCAGCAGAGAATCCGGGACAGCTAGCACAGATACGCAGTATTTT. This codes for CASRESGTASTDTQYF.

The genes are TRBV9 and TRBJ2-1, with 8 nucleotides matching TRBD2. J lost 6 bases, V lost 3 bases, and 11 bases had no gene match. Germline CDR1 is SGDLS and CDR2 is YYNGEE. The CDR3 is 16 amino acids. The CDR3 protein is CASSAFMGLVSNEQFF. CDR3 coding DNA: TGTGCCAGCAGCGCCTTCATGGGACTAGTTTCCAATGAGCAGTTCTTC.

The chain couples TRBV19 to TRBJ1-5, with D possibly being TRBD1 (5 bases). V was shortened by 7 bases and J by 3 bases, with 13 bases between the two germline ends. Germline assignment: CDR1 LNHDA and CDR2 SQIVND (reference sequence). CDR3 length: 14 amino acids. CDR3 sequence reads: CASTPDRFNQPQHF. For the CDR3, the DNA is TGTGCCAGTACCCCTGACAGATTCAATCAGCCCCAGCATTTT.

The chain has TRBV5-4 and TRBJ1-1, with unresolved D. The V and J ends lost 2 bases and 0 bases respectively, with 11 bases between them. Germline CDR1 reads SGHNT; CDR2 reads YYREEE (reference sequence). There are 15 residues in the CDR3. The CDR3, as DNA: TGTGCCAGCAGCTTCGAACTGGGCCTGAACACTGAAGCTTTCTTT. Its translation is CASSFELGLNTEAFF.

This chain joins TRBV19 and TRBJ1-5; 8 bases map to TRBD1. V was pared by 4 bases and J by 6 bases, with 5 bases of the junction left unmatched. Germline V CDR1 and CDR2: LNHDA, SQIVND (reference sequence). The CDR3 is 14 amino acids. The CDR3 reads CASSTTGAGQPQHF. The CDR3, as DNA: TGTGCCAGTAGTACGACAGGGGCGGGTCAGCCCCAGCATTTT.

This chain connects TRBV5-1 to TRBJ2-5; the D is unclear. The CDR3 spans 15 residues. Between the trimmed V and J ends, which lost 0 bases and 1 base, there was a span of 10 bases. From germline, CDR1 is SGHRS and CDR2 YFSETQ. The CDR3 region has the DNA TGCGCCAGCAGCTTGGCCGCGGCACTCCAAGAGACCCAGTACTTC. This gives the protein CASSLAAALQETQYF.

The chain recombines TRBV2 with TRBJ1-2, with D maybe TRBD1 (5 bases). There are 15 residues in the CDR3. V lost 6 bases, J lost 6 bases, and 20 bases lay in between. CDR1 is SNHLY, CDR2 FYNNEI, per germline. CDR3 protein: CASRDPRQGNNGYTF. DNA for the CDR3: TGTGCCAGCAGAGACCCCAGGCAGGGTAATAATGGCTACACCTTC.

This chain uses TRBV4-1 with TRBJ2-3; D not certain. The V end was cut by 1 base, the J end by 2 bases, with 4 bases between. Germline V gene sequence: CDR1 MGHRA, CDR2 YSYEKL. The CDR3 has 13 amino acids. The CDR3 DNA is TGCGCCAGCAGCCAAGGGGCCACAGATACGCAGTATTTT. Its translation: CASSQGATDTQYF.

This chain connects TRBV19 to TRBJ2-1, with TRBD1 identical over 8 bases. The germline CDR1 and CDR2 sequences are LNHDA and SQIVND (reference sequence). Trimming removed 4 bases from V and 6 bases from J; junction bases left unmatched: 8. CDR3 length equals 15 residues. The CDR3 DNA follows: TGTGCCAGTAGTACAGGTCTAGGACAGGGCAATGAGCAGTTCTTC. Its protein product is CASSTGLGQGNEQFF. The whole variable domain, remainder taken from reference TRBV19 and TRBJ2-1, is DGGITQSPKYLFRKEGQNVTLSCEQNLNHDAMYWYRQDPGQGLRLIYYSQIVNDFQKGDIAEGYSVSREKKESFPLTVTSAQKNPTAFYLCASSTGLGQGNEQFFGPGTRLTVL.

This chain connects TRBV7-6 to TRBJ2-3; a weak D match, TRBD2 (6 bases). This CDR3 has 15 residues. V shed 4 bases and J shed 4 bases, with 15 bases lying between them. The germline CDR1 and CDR2 sequences are SGHVS and FNYEAQ. In DNA, the CDR3 is TGTGCCAGCAGCTACGGAGGGCAGGGCGCAGATACGCAGTATTTT. It is translated as CASSYGGQGADTQYF. The full variable domain, in which reference TRBV7-6 and TRBJ2-3 provide the parts outside the CDR3, is GAGVSQSPRYKVTKRGQDVALRCDPISGHVSLYWYRQALGQGPEFLTYFNYEAQQDKSGLPNDRFSAERPEGSISTLTIQRTEQRDSAMYRCASSYGGQGADTQYFGPGTRLTVL.

The chain is built from TRBV5-4 and TRBJ1-4; TRBD1 is a possible D gene (6 bases). CDR3 length: 19 amino acids. Per germline, CDR1 SGHNT and CDR2 YYREEE (reference sequence). V dropped 4 bases and J dropped 5 bases, with 27 bases sitting between them. The CDR3 region is CASSPEIHWGLGSNEKLFF. As DNA, the CDR3 is TGTGCCAGCAGCCCCGAGATTCACTGGGGGCTCGGGTCAAATGAAAAACTGTTTTTT. Filled out from reference TRBV5-4 and TRBJ1-4, the complete variable domain reads ETGVTQSPTHLIKTRGQQVTLRCSSQSGHNTVSWYQQALGQGPQFIFQYYREEENGRGNFPPRFSGLQFPNYSSELNVNALELDDSALYLCASSPEIHWGLGSNEKLFFGSGTQLSVL.

V gene TRBV6-5 combines with J gene TRBJ2-2; TRBD1 matches 10 bases. V shed 6 bases, J shed 6 bases, and the junction held 7 bases outside the gene matches. The CDR3 sequence is 15 residues long. CDR1 is MNHEY, CDR2 SVGAGI, per germline. CDR3 sequence: CASSPGTGEPGELFF. The DNA of the CDR3 is TGTGCCAGCAGCCCCGGGACAGGGGAGCCCGGGGAGCTGTTTTTT.